This T cell receptor (beta chain) was sequenced for a study of T-cell reconstitution after alpha-beta-depleted transplantation in children (dated by TCRdb to 2016 to 2018). Background on the whole study: Using TCR repertoire profiling, the study quantitatively followed how T-cell immune reconstitution unfolded in children after TCRalphabeta/CD19-depleted allogeneic hematopoietic cell transplantation.

This clonotype was recorded once. Its antigen remains unidentified. Base-call qualities are not available, and no considerably larger clone is one nucleotide away. Just one read gives weak support. Sample treatment or condition, as interpreted from the label and publication: allogeneic hematopoietic cell transplantation with graft depleted of TCRalphabeta T cells and CD19 B cells. Transplant recipients were children who received TCRalphabeta/CD19-depleted allogeneic hematopoietic cell grafts. Preparation of the library involved PCR. Instrument on record: Illumina HiSeq 2500. Molecular barcoding was employed in the preparation of TCR libraries, with unique molecular identifiers being used to normalize TCRbeta repertoire quantification. TCRdb reprocessed the public reads (quality trimming at Q25 with fastp, clone calling with MiXCR) and kept in-frame beta chains. Duplicate CDR3 protein sequences are folded into a single record with the most common DNA and genes. Recorded for this sample are about 440,000 distinct CDR3 sequences; 43% of them occurred a single time. The ten largest clones represent 27% of the sample.

On the study overall, not on this receptor specifically: The apparently early recovery of alphabetaT-cell counts about two months after transplant reportedly depended on only several hundred rapidly expanded clones that came from non-depleted graft cells. In some patients, high TCRbeta diversity at day 60 was attributed to recipient T cells and intrathymic progenitors that had survived conditioning. Over the following months the frequencies of hyperexpanded clones went down, and after one year T-cell counts and TCRbeta diversity were mostly credited to newly produced T cells.

Trimming takes 3 bases off V and 2 bases off J; junction bases not matched to a gene: 2. CDR1 and CDR2 (SGHNT, YYREEE) derive from the germline V gene (reference sequence). The CDR3 covers 16 residues, taking in both the cysteine and the phenylalanine. The kept DNA is CDR3 alone, 48 bases in frame from the first base. Sequences were derived from PBMCs, sampled before TCRalphabeta/CD19-depleted stem cell transplant. This sequence uses TRBV5-4 and TRBJ2-1; TRBD2 fits 13 bases in the junction. The TCR comes from a girl aged 2-10 years with aplastic anemia, due to receive a stem cell transplant. For the CDR3, the sequence is CASSSGLAGTYNEQFF. The DNA sequence follows: TGTGCCAGCAGCTCGGGACTAGCGGGAACCTACAATGAGCAGTTCTTC.